This T cell receptor beta chain was sequenced for a study of blood T cell repertoires in COVID-19. Those enrolled, adults aged roughly 18 to 100 years, came from about two dozen US areas. Using immunoSEQ multiplex PCR, the repertoire was profiled, and TCRdb retains in-frame clones only, with some absent. The sample yields 290,000 or so clones, around nine tenths seen once. Germline loops: CDR1 GTSNPN, CDR2 SVGIG (reference sequence). V was trimmed by 4 bases and J by 6 bases, leaving 21 bases between them. The CDR3 spans 15 residues. Sample: PBMCs or T cells enriched from blood (not recorded which). The receptor was isolated from a woman between 18 and 29 years old who had recovered from COVID-19. This chain uses TRBV30 with TRBJ1-2, with D possibly matching TRBD1 (6 bases). The CDR3 DNA reads as TGTGCCTGGACAGCTCTTAATTGGGGGCCTCATGGCTACACCTTC. It translates to CAWTALNWGPHGYTF.